These 20 T cell receptor beta chains originate from one sample sequenced in a study of T-cell memory formation after mild COVID-19. TCRdb redid the calling of the 5' RACE reads with MiXCR, one entry per CDR3 protein. This table has 110,000 or so distinct CDR3 sequences, about a fifth appearing once. The specimen sequenced was PBMCs or a T cell subset sorted from them (not recorded which). These receptors were obtained from a man between 18 and 35 years old who had mild COVID-19 (a few samples of this study predate the infection). Cell type and time point are not known.

In its sample, this clonotype was seen a few times. J is TRBJ2-3 and V is TRBV7-9; D unresolved. V lost 4 bases and J lost 1, with 9 bases in between. The CDR3 has 14 amino acids. CDR1 is SEHNR and CDR2 is FQNEAQ in the germline V gene (reference sequence). The CDR3 loop is CASSSRGGTDTQYF. The CDR3 DNA follows: TGTGCCAGCAGCTCCCGTGGGGGCACAGATACGCAGTATTTT.

J is TRBJ2-2 and V is TRBV7-8, with 8 positions matching TRBD2. This CDR3 has 16 amino acids. Looked up from germline, CDR1 is SGHVS and CDR2 is FQNEAQ. J gave up 4 bases and V 2 bases, and 6 bases lay outside the gene matches. Here the CDR3 DNA reads TGTGCCAGCAGCTTAACGGGGGGGGCGAGCACCGGGGAGCTGTTTTTT. This encodes CASSLTGGASTGELFF.

This clonotype occurred a few times. The V and J genes are TRBV4-1 and TRBJ1-1; D gene unclear. V lost 1 base and J 0 bases, leaving 9 bases between the germline ends. Germline assignment: CDR1 MGHRA and CDR2 YSYEKL. This CDR3 is built from 15 residues. CDR3 loop: CASSQVGEVNTEAFF. The CDR3 bases are TGCGCCAGCAGCCAAGTTGGCGAGGTGAACACTGAAGCTTTCTTT.

The chain recombines TRBV21-1 with TRBJ2-5. TRBV21-1 constitutes a pseudogene. The CDR3 covers 12 residues. As DNA, the CDR3 is TGTGCCAGCAGCAGACACACGGAGACCCAGTACTTC. This encodes CASSRHTETQYF.

V usage is TRBV7-9 and J usage is TRBJ1-2, with D unresolved. The V and J ends lost 3 bases and 8 bases respectively, with 16 bases between them. Germline assignment: CDR1 SEHNR and CDR2 FQNEAQ (reference sequence). The CDR3 is 14 residues long. CDR3 sequence reads: CASSFVTHVDGYTF. CDR3 in DNA: TGTGCCAGCAGCTTTGTGACCCACGTGGACGGCTACACCTTC.

This clonotype is a singleton in its sample. The rearrangement links TRBV4-3 to TRBJ2-6; D unclear. From germline, CDR1 is LGHNA and CDR2 YSLEER. The CDR3 length is 16 residues. Trimming stripped 0 bases from V and 0 bases from J, with 6 bases between. DNA for the CDR3: TGCGCCAGCAGCCAAGATGCGGACTCTGGGGCCAACGTCCTGACTTTC. This sequence encodes CASSQDADSGANVLTF.

This clonotype showed up many times. The chain joins TRBV6-1 to TRBJ2-3, with 12 bases identical to TRBD2. In germline, CDR1 is MNHNS, CDR2 SASEGT. CDR3 length equals 15 residues. The J segment lost 4 bases and the V segment lost 2 bases, leaving 1 base of the junction unmatched. CDR3 protein: CASSELAGGPDTQYF. In nucleotides, the CDR3 is TGTGCCAGCAGTGAACTAGCGGGGGGGCCAGATACGCAGTATTTT.

V gene TRBV5-1 combines with J gene TRBJ2-5, with D possibly matching TRBD2 (5 bases). V was trimmed by 4 bases and J by 5 bases, leaving 18 bases between them. The CDR3 totals 15 residues. Germline CDR1 reads SGHRS; CDR2 reads YFSETQ. CDR3 protein: CASSDLPGLGETQYF. DNA for the CDR3: TGCGCCAGCAGCGACCTCCCCGGACTGGGGGAGACCCAGTACTTC.

The gene calls are TRBV6-5 and TRBJ1-1; the match to TRBD1 covers 10 bases. With V trimmed by 2 bases and J by 8 bases, 2 bases remained unmatched. This CDR3 is built from 13 residues. Germline V gene sequence: CDR1 MNHEY, CDR2 SVGAGI. In DNA form, the CDR3 reads TGTGCCAGCAGTTACGACAGGGGGCCGGAAGCTTTCTTT. Translating it yields CASSYDRGPEAFF.

This clonotype has only a few counts. V gene TRBV27 combines with J gene TRBJ1-2, with 7 bases identical to TRBD1. The CDR3 runs to 16 residues. With 6 bases clipped from V and 8 bases from J, the junction kept 18 bases outside the gene matches. Germline CDR1 MNHEY, CDR2 SMNVEV (reference sequence). CDR3 DNA: TGTGCCAGCAGAGACCAGAACCGGGACAGCGTGAGAGGCTACACCTTC. Protein: CASRDQNRDSVRGYTF.

This clonotype has more than one count but fewer than ten. The V call is TRBV27, the J call TRBJ2-3; 7 bases map to TRBD1. Germline V lookup: CDR1 MNHEY, CDR2 SMNVEV (reference sequence). V lost 5 bases and J lost 0; bases outside the gene matches: 8. There are 16 residues in the CDR3. In DNA, the CDR3 is TGTGCCAGCAGTAAGCAGGGGGTTGTGAGCACAGATACGCAGTATTTT. This translates into CASSKQGVVSTDTQYF.

This chain connects TRBV12-5 to TRBJ2-3; perhaps TRBD2 as D (5 bases). The V end was cut by 7 bases, the J end by 1 base, with 18 bases between. From germline, CDR1 is LGHNT and CDR2 FRNRAP. The length of the CDR3 is 16 residues. CDR3 nucleotide sequence: TGTGCTAGTGCCAATACCCTGGGCGGGCGCACAGATACGCAGTATTTT. This codes for CASANTLGGRTDTQYF. The entire variable domain, with the rest obtained from reference TRBV12-5 and TRBJ2-3, is as follows: DARVTQTPRHKVTEMGQEVTMRCQPILGHNTVFWYRQTMMQGLELLAYFRNRAPLDDSGMPKDRFSAEMPDATLATLKIQPSEPRDSAVYFCASANTLGGRTDTQYFGPGTRLTVL.

CDR3 nucleotides: TGCGCCAGCAGCTTGGTCCGGGACAGGGTCACAGATACGCAGTATTTT. This translates into CASSLVRDRVTDTQYF. The chain combines TRBV5-1 with TRBJ2-3, with TRBD1 matching over 9 bases. The CDR3 consists of 16 residues. Per germline, CDR1 SGHRS and CDR2 YFSETQ. V was clipped by 0 bases and J by 2 bases; unmatched bases: 4.

The rearrangement joins TRBV7-6 to TRBJ2-1, with D maybe TRBD1 (5 bases). Germline V gives CDR1 SGHVS, CDR2 FNYEAQ. V dropped 5 bases and J dropped 4 bases, with 18 bases sitting between them. This CDR3 comprises 16 residues. The DNA for the CDR3 is TGTGCCAGCAGCCCCGCCCCAGGGAAAGCGTACAATGAGCAGTTCTTC. Residues: CASSPAPGKAYNEQFF.

The CDR3 reads CASSYGRQNIETQYF. The DNA of the CDR3 is TGTGCCAGCAGTTACGGGAGGCAGAACATTGAGACCCAGTACTTC. The chain uses TRBV6-2 or TRBV6-3 and TRBJ2-5; tentative D call: TRBD2 (6 bases). Trimming stripped 2 bases from V and 5 bases from J, with 15 bases between. The CDR3 spans 15 residues. Germline CDR1 MNHEY, CDR2 SVGEGT.

This clonotype has only a few counts. The chain combines TRBV10-3 with TRBJ1-3, with a possible D match to TRBD1 (6 bases). CDR3 length: 15 amino acids. Trimming left V 11 bases short and J 0 bases short, with 17 bases between. Germline assignment: CDR1 ENHRY and CDR2 SYGVKD. DNA of the CDR3: TGTGCCTCCGGGGGGGCTTTGAACTCTGGAAACACCATATATTTT. This translates into CASGGALNSGNTIYF.

The chain joins TRBV7-9 to TRBJ2-1; the D call may be TRBD1 or TRBD2 (6 bases each). Trimming left V 1 base short and J 4 bases short, with 11 bases between. The CDR3 totals 15 residues. Germline CDR1 reads SEHNR; CDR2 reads FQNEAQ (reference sequence). In nucleotides, the CDR3 is TGTGCCAGCAGCTTAGTTCGGGGGCCTTACAATGAGCAGTTCTTC. Protein sequence: CASSLVRGPYNEQFF.

This clonotype was observed at least ten times. The junction does not match germline at one end; this may be a read error. The V and J genes are TRBV5-4 and TRBJ2-3; possibly TRBD2 for D (6 bases). CDR1 SGHNT and CDR2 YYREEE come from the germline V gene (reference sequence). The CDR3 extends over 12 amino acids. CDR3 loop: CASSLGGDTQYF. The CDR3 DNA reads TGTGCCAGCAGTTTGGGGGGAGATACGCAGTATTTT.

In its sample, this clonotype was seen a few times. This rearrangement joins TRBV7-9 to TRBJ1-5, with a tentative D call TRBD1 (6 bases). V was clipped by 5 bases and J by 7 bases, with 15 bases between them. The CDR3 runs 14 residues. Germline loops: CDR1 SEHNR, CDR2 FQNEAQ (reference sequence). The CDR3 here is CASSPSTGTQPQHF. The CDR3 bases are TGTGCCAGCAGCCCATCTACAGGGACGCAGCCCCAGCATTTT.

The chain uses TRBV4-1 and TRBJ2-5, with TRBD2 as a possible D gene (6 bases). Trimming removed 3 bases from V and 3 bases from J, with 11 bases in between. The CDR3 totals 14 residues. Germline assignment: CDR1 MGHRA and CDR2 YSYEKL. The CDR3 protein is CASSQRGGEETQYF. CDR3 bases: TGCGCCAGCAGCCAGCGGGGTGGCGAAGAGACCCAGTACTTC.